A selection of T cell receptor beta chains follows, all from one sample in a study of blood T cell repertoires in COVID-19. The table came from immunoSEQ multiplex PCR; TCRdb's copy has only in-frame clones and leaves some out. The sample has 150,000 to 200,000 clones; 65% to 90% are singletons. The material sequenced was peripheral blood. These receptors all stem from a man aged 45-65 years with active or convalescent COVID-19. CDR3s include the opening cysteine and the closing phenylalanine or tryptophan. The D gene is left open where the match is weak. Clone size is shown for a subset of rows, as once, few, many or a class of expanded clone.

NA	TRBJ1-5	NA	TRBV28	TGTGCCAGCACTACCCAGGTGAGCAATCAGCCCCAGCATTTT	CASTTQVSNQPQHF
TRBD1	TRBJ2-7	NA	TRBV30	TGTGCCTGGAGTGTAGGGGGACAGGCGATATACGAGCAGTACTTC	CAWSVGGQAIYEQYF
TRBD2	TRBJ2-3	NA	TRBV29-1	TGCAGCGTTGCTAGCGGGGGGGCGGGAGATACGCAGTATTTT	CSVASGGAGDTQYF
NA	TRBJ2-7	few	TRBV18	TGTGCCAGCTCACCACCGGGGCTAGTTTACGAGCAGTACTTC	CASSPPGLVYEQYF
TRBD2	TRBJ2-7	NA	TRBV18	TGTGCCAGCTCAGTTAGCGGGCCAAAGGTTTACGAGCAGTACTTC	CASSVSGPKVYEQYF
NA	TRBJ1-3	NA	TRBV30	TGTGCCTGGAGTGTTGCGGGAAACACCATATATTTT	CAWSVAGNTIYF
NA	TRBJ1-6	NA	TRBV4-2	TGTGCCAGCAGCCAAGACAGGGCAGATAATTCACCCCTCCACTTT	CASSQDRADNSPLHF
TRBD1	TRBJ2-5	NA	TRBV4-2	TGTGCCAGCAGCCAAGAAGGAGACAGGGGGACAGAGACCCAGTACTTC	CASSQEGDRGTETQYF
NA	TRBJ1-2	few	TRBV7-9	TGTGCCAGCAGCCCCGACAGTGTCTATGGCTACACCTTC	CASSPDSVYGYTF
NA	TRBJ2-7	NA	TRBV28	TGTGCCAGCACCACAGGAGGGGACGAGCAGTACTTC	CASTTGGDEQYF
TRBD1	TRBJ1-2	NA	TRBV19	TGTGCCAGTAGTATGATTGGACAGGGGGCTTCTGGCTACACCTTC	CASSMIGQGASGYTF
TRBD2	TRBJ2-1	once	TRBV7-6	TGTGCCAGCAGCTCCAGTACGGGAGGACGTGAGCAGTTCTTC	CASSSSTGGREQFF
NA	TRBJ1-5	NA	TRBV23-1	TGCGCCAGCAGTCAAGCGGGCTTTACCATCAATCAGCCCCAGCATTTT	CASSQAGFTINQPQHF
TRBD1	TRBJ2-2	NA	TRBV9	TGTGCCAGCAGCGCGGGACAGGGAGAAGGGCCGGAGGAGCTGTTTTTT	CASSAGQGEGPEELFF
TRBD1	TRBJ1-5	NA	TRBV28	TGTGCCAGCAGTACGACAGGGCGCGGCAATCAGCCCCAGCATTTT	CASSTTGRGNQPQHF
TRBD1	TRBJ2-1	NA	TRBV7-3	TGTGCCAGCAGCTTAACGAGGACAGGGAAAAACAATGAGCAGTTCTTC	CASSLTRTGKNNEQFF
TRBD2	TRBJ2-1	NA	TRBV7-3	TGTGCCAGCAGCTTAAGTAGCGGGGCCAACAATGAGCAGTTCTTC	CASSLSSGANNEQFF
NA	TRBJ2-7	NA	TRBV5-1	TGCGCCAGCAGCTTTCCAGGAACCTACGAGCAGTACTTC	CASSFPGTYEQYF
TRBD1	TRBJ1-2	NA	TRBV5-4	TGTGCCAGCAGCTGGGACAGGGTGGACTATGGCTACACCTTC	CASSWDRVDYGYTF
NA	TRBJ1-5	few	TRBV19	TGTGCCAGTAGTCGGATTGCAGGTCAGCCCCAGCATTTT	CASSRIAGQPQHF
TRBD2	TRBJ2-1	NA	TRBV2	TGTGCCAGCAAGCGGGGGGGCCCCAGTGAGCAGTTCTTC	CASKRGGPSEQFF
NA	TRBJ1-1	once	TRBV19	TGTGCCAGTAGTATAGATCGGGGAGCTGAAGCTTTCTTT	CASSIDRGAEAFF
TRBD1	TRBJ1-6	NA	TRBV6-5	TGTGCCAGCAGTTACAGGGGGCTGAATTCACCCCTCCACTTT	CASSYRGLNSPLHF
TRBD2	TRBJ2-1	NA	TRBV6-5	TGTGCCAGCAGTTTTACTAGCGGGGAAGGTAACAATGAGCAGTTCTTC	CASSFTSGEGNNEQFF
TRBD1	TRBJ1-2	NA	TRBV5-1	TGCGCCAGCAGCTTAAGGACAGGGAACTATGGCTACACCTTC	CASSLRTGNYGYTF
TRBD1	TRBJ1-2	NA	TRBV18	TGTGCCAGCTCATCCGGGACAGCCAACTATGGCTACACCTTC	CASSSGTANYGYTF
TRBD2	TRBJ2-1	NA	TRBV30	TGTGCCTGGAGTGTGGGAGGGGACGATGAGCAGTTCTTC	CAWSVGGDDEQFF
TRBD2	TRBJ2-5	NA	TRBV3-1/TRBV3-2	TGTGCCAGCAGCCCTGGGACTAGCGGGACATATGGGACCCAGTACTTC	CASSPGTSGTYGTQYF
NA	TRBJ1-4	NA	TRBV5-1	TGCGCCAGCAGCTCCGACGGGTCCAATGAAAAACTGTTTTTT	CASSSDGSNEKLFF
TRBD1	TRBJ2-1	NA	TRBV5-1	TGCGCCAGCAGCTTGTACAGGGGGGATGAGCAGTTCTTC	CASSLYRGDEQFF
NA	TRBJ2-2	NA	TRBV7-6	TGTGCCAGCAGCTTAGACGGGGGTGCGAACACCGGGGAGCTGTTTTTT	CASSLDGGANTGELFF
TRBD2	TRBJ2-2	NA	TRBV30	TGTGCCTGGAGTTGGACTAGCGGGAACACCGGGGAGCTGTTTTTT	CAWSWTSGNTGELFF
NA	TRBJ1-6	NA	TRBV6-5	TGTGCCAGCAGTTCTATTGAGGGAGGAAGGTCACCCCTCCACTTT	CASSSIEGGRSPLHF
TRBD1	TRBJ2-5	NA	TRBV7-2	TGTGCCAGCAGCTTAGGACAGGGCAAGGGGGAGACCCAGTACTTC	CASSLGQGKGETQYF
TRBD1	TRBJ2-2	NA	TRBV5-5	TGTGCCAGCAGCTTACAGGGGGCCACCGGGGAGCTGTTTTTT	CASSLQGATGELFF
NA	TRBJ2-2	NA	TRBV7-7	TGTGCCAGCACCGAGTTCACAGGGAACACCGGGGAGCTGTTTTTT	CASTEFTGNTGELFF
TRBD2	TRBJ2-7	few	TRBV11-2	TGTGCCAGCAGCTCGTCTGGCGGGGGAGGTGTCTACGAGCAGTACTTC	CASSSSGGGGVYEQYF
TRBD1	TRBJ1-2	once	TRBV18	TGTGCCAGCTCACCGGGACAGGGGGCTAACTATGGCTACACCTTC	CASSPGQGANYGYTF